This T cell receptor beta chain came from a study of T cell responses to AZD1222 COVID-19 vaccine. This clone was observed a single time. TCRdb's table, derived via immunoSEQ multiplex PCR, lists solely in-frame clones and lacks some. The table has 75,000 to 95,000 clones, roughly 90% seen once. The CDR3 loop spans 13 amino acids. The germline CDR1 and CDR2 sequences are GTSNPN and SVGIG (reference sequence). Trimming removed 1 base at V and 1 base at J, with 7 bases between. The chain uses TRBV30 and TRBJ1-1, with D uncertain. The receptor was derived from an adult in good health. The material was peripheral blood, obtained on day 0 of AZD1222 vaccination. DNA for the CDR3: TGTGCCTGGAGTGAAGAGGGGAACACTGAAGCTTTCTTT. Translation: CAWSEEGNTEAFF.